These 14 T cell receptor beta chains came from one sample sequenced in a study of control samples from healthy donors and cancer patients. The assay was immunoSEQ multiplex PCR, and TCRdb's table has in-frame clones only and misses some. The data hold 100,000 to 150,000 clones, with 85% to 95% observed a single time. The sample consisted of blood. Every receptor here comes from a man in his late teens or twenties in good health.

This chain links TRBV9 with TRBJ1-2; weak D call: TRBD1 (5 bases). Germline-derived CDR1 and CDR2 are SGDLS and YYNGEE. Deletions cut 10 bases from V and 6 bases from J, with 19 bases between. This CDR3 region has 13 residues. CDR3 sequence: CACGRGRVDGYTF. The CDR3 DNA sequence: TGTGCCTGTGGGCGGGGGAGGGTTGATGGCTACACCTTC.

The chain joins TRBV5-4 to TRBJ2-5; 10 nucleotides agree with TRBD2. J was trimmed by 1 base and V by 4 bases; bases with no gene match: 4. The CDR3 has 15 amino acids. Germline V gene data show CDR1 as SGHNT and CDR2 as YYREEE (reference sequence). The CDR3 region is CASSGTSAPQETQYF. Here the CDR3 DNA reads TGTGCCAGCAGCGGGACTAGCGCGCCCCAAGAGACCCAGTACTTC.

J is TRBJ1-2 and V is TRBV5-1, with 9 bases that match TRBD1. The junction had 4 bases not matched to a gene; V was cut back by 4 bases and J by 6 bases. The germline CDR1 and CDR2 sequences are SGHRS and YFSETQ. The CDR3 is 13 amino acids. The chain's CDR3 is CASSKGQGNGYTF. Here the CDR3 DNA reads TGCGCCAGCAGCAAAGGACAGGGGAATGGCTACACCTTC. Based on the CDR3 plus reference TRBV5-1 and TRBJ1-2, the full variable domain is KAGVTQTPRYLIKTRGQQVTLSCSPISGHRSVSWYQQTPGQGLQFLFEYFSETQRNKGNFPGRFSGRQFSNSRSEMNVSTLELGDSALYLCASSKGQGNGYTFGSGTRLTVV.

V is TRBV3-1 (or the pseudogene TRBV3-2) and J is TRBJ2-7; 8 bases fit TRBD1. Per the germline V gene, CDR1 is LGHDT and CDR2 is YNNKEL (reference sequence). The CDR3 contains 14 residues. V was clipped by 6 bases and J by 1 base; unmatched bases: 5. CDR3 residues: CASRPRQGSYEQYF. The CDR3 DNA is TGTGCCAGCAGGCCTCGACAGGGGTCCTACGAGCAGTACTTC.

This clone was counted a single time. CDR3 sequence: CASSIAGRPSYEQYF. The CDR3, as DNA: TGTGCCAGCAGCATAGCGGGGCGCCCTTCCTACGAGCAGTACTTC. The chain uses TRBV6-5 and TRBJ2-7, with TRBD2 identical over 8 bases. Trimming took 6 bases from V and 1 from J; bases not matched to a gene: 8. Per germline, CDR1 MNHEY and CDR2 SVGAGI. The CDR3 is 15 amino acids.

This clone was recorded only once. V usage is TRBV3-1 (or the pseudogene TRBV3-2) and J usage is TRBJ2-3, with TRBD2 identical over 9 bases. Germline CDR1 reads LGHDT; CDR2 reads YNNKEL (reference sequence). The ends lost 3 bases at V and 6 bases at J; junction bases unmatched: 1. The CDR3 runs to 13 residues. CDR3 coding DNA: TGTGCCAGCAGCCAGCGGGGGGGGGATACGCAGTATTTT. Its translation is CASSQRGGDTQYF.

The chain is built from TRBV5-6 and TRBJ2-3, with D tentatively TRBD1 (5 bases). Deletions cut 2 bases from V and 6 bases from J, with 10 bases between. The CDR3 totals 13 residues. Germline CDR1 reads SGHDT; CDR2 reads YYEEEE. CDR3 bases: TGTGCCAGCAGCTTAGACAGAGCGGATACGCAGTATTTT. Its protein is CASSLDRADTQYF.

This chain joins TRBV5-5 and TRBJ1-1; D is ambiguous. Germline V gene data show CDR1 as SGHKS and CDR2 as YYEKEE (reference sequence). With 0 bases removed from V and 4 bases from J, the gap between germline ends came to 7 bases. This CDR3 spans 13 amino acids. CDR3 bases: TGTGCCAGCAGCTTGGAGCTTTTCACTGAAGCTTTCTTT. This codes for CASSLELFTEAFF.

The rearrangement joins TRBV7-7 to TRBJ2-2; D perhaps matches TRBD2 (6 bases). V was clipped by 4 bases and J by 7 bases, with 10 bases between them. Germline V gene lookup returns CDR1 SSHAT and CDR2 FNYEAQ (reference sequence). CDR3 length: 13 residues. CDR3 residues: CASSWGVSGELFF. The DNA of the CDR3 is TGTGCCAGCAGCTGGGGGGTGAGCGGGGAGCTGTTTTTT.

The chain joins TRBV4-1 to TRBJ2-5; 9 nucleotides agree with TRBD2. Germline loops: CDR1 MGHRA, CDR2 YSYEKL. The CDR3 spans 16 residues. Unmatched junction bases numbered 5, after V lost 0 bases and J lost 3 bases. The CDR3 region has the DNA TGCGCCAGCAGCCAAGAGCTAGCGGGGATTGAAGAGACCCAGTACTTC. Its translation: CASSQELAGIEETQYF.

The chain is built from TRBV7-9 and TRBJ1-2, with a possible D match to TRBD1 (5 bases). The V end was cut by 8 bases, the J end by 0 bases, with 13 bases between. Germline loops: CDR1 SEHNR, CDR2 FQNEAQ (reference sequence). The CDR3 consists of 14 residues. The CDR3 sequence: CASLAPGANYGYTF. DNA for the CDR3: TGTGCCAGCTTAGCACCGGGGGCTAACTATGGCTACACCTTC.

As concerns this clone: Distinct nucleotide sequences in the sample also encode this CDR3. The chain is built from TRBV11-3 and TRBJ1-1; D is unclear. Per germline, CDR1 SGHNT and CDR2 YENEEA. V lost 0 bases, J lost 5 bases, and 7 bases lay in between. The CDR3 loop spans 13 amino acids. The CDR3 DNA follows: TGTGCCAGCAGCTTAGAGAAGGATACTGAAGCTTTCTTT. Its protein is CASSLEKDTEAFF. The full variable domain, in which reference TRBV11-3 and TRBJ1-1 provide the parts outside the CDR3, is EAGVVQSPRYKIIEKKQPVAFWCNPISGHNTLYWYLQNLGQGPELLIRYENEEAVDDSQLPKDRFSAERLKGVDSTLKIQPAELGDSAVYLCASSLEKDTEAFFGQGTRLTVV.

The rearrangement uses TRBV15 and TRBJ1-5; D not resolved. The germline CDR1 and CDR2 sequences are LNHNV and YYDKDF (reference sequence). V was clipped by 2 bases and J by 4 bases, with 6 bases between them. There are 13 residues in the CDR3. CDR3 amino acids: CATSRITNQPQHF. For the CDR3, the DNA is TGTGCCACCAGCAGAATAACTAATCAGCCCCAGCATTTT.

The chain has TRBV27 and TRBJ1-1; D perhaps matches TRBD1 (5 bases). The CDR3 contains 15 residues. Trimming stripped 8 bases from V and 1 base from J, with 17 bases between. CDR1 and CDR2 (germline): MNHEY, SMNVEV (reference sequence). CDR3 sequence: CASGEAGVRNTEAFF. The CDR3 DNA is TGTGCCAGCGGGGAAGCGGGGGTCCGGAACACTGAAGCTTTCTTT.